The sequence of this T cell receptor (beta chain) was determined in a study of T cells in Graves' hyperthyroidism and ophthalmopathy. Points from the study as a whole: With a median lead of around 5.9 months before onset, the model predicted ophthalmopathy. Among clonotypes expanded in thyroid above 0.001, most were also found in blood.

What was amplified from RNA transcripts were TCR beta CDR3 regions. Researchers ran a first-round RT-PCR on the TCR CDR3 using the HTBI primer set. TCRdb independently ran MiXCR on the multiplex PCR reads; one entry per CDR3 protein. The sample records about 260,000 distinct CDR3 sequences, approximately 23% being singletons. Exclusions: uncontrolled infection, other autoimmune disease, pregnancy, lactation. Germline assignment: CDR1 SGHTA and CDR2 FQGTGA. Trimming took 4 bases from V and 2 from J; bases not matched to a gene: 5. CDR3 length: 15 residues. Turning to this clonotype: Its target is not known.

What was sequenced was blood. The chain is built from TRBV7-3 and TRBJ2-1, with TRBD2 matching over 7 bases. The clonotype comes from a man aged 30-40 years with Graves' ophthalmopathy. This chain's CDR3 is CASSSGRETYNEQFF. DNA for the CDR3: TGTGCCAGCAGCTCAGGGCGGGAGACCTACAATGAGCAGTTCTTC.